These T cell receptor beta chains were read from a single sample in a study of T cells of healthy individuals. TCRdb reanalysed the 5' RACE reads using MiXCR and keeps one entry per CDR3 protein. The table has 95,000 to 100,000 distinct CDR3 sequences, 17% seen once. The receptors derive from a human donor in good health. CDR3s include the opening cysteine and the closing phenylalanine or tryptophan. A D gene is named only where the DNA matches it firmly. Size is omitted from some rows. Given values are once, few, many or a class for expanded clones.

V: TRBV14
D: NA
J: TRBJ2-3
size: few
DNA: TGTGCCAGCAGCCAAGGTGTGGGAACCCCAGCACTGGATACGCAGTATTTT
CDR3: CASSQGVGTPALDTQYF

V: TRBV11-2
D: NA
J: TRBJ2-5
size: many
DNA: TGTGCCAGTCTTATGGGAGAGACCCAGTACTTC
CDR3: CASLMGETQYF

V: TRBV10-3
D: TRBD2
J: TRBJ2-7
size: many
DNA: TGTGCCATCGTAGGGAGGCGGGAGGGCCGCAGCGAGCAGTACTTC
CDR3: CAIVGRREGRSEQYF

V: TRBV5-1
D: TRBD1
J: TRBJ1-1
size: NA
DNA: TGCGCCAGCAGCTCCGGACAGGTCCGGGGGAACACTGAAGCTTTCTTT
CDR3: CASSSGQVRGNTEAFF

V: TRBV20-1
D: TRBD2
J: TRBJ2-1
size: few
DNA: TGCAGTGCTAGTTTACAGCGGGAGGCGGGAGAGCAGTTCTTC
CDR3: CSASLQREAGEQFF

V: TRBV12-3/TRBV12-4
D: TRBD2
J: TRBJ2-3
size: many
DNA: TGTGCCAGCAGTCCCACCGTACTGGGACTAGCGGGAGCCGATACGCAGTATTTT
CDR3: CASSPTVLGLAGADTQYF

V: TRBV5-6
D: NA
J: TRBJ1-2
size: NA
DNA: TGTGCCAGCAGCTTTATGAGCCGGGGTGGCTACACCTTC
CDR3: CASSFMSRGGYTF

V: TRBV7-2
D: NA
J: TRBJ2-5
size: NA
DNA: TGTGCCAGCAGCTTAAACGGCGGAGGCGGCCAAGAGACCCAGTACTTC
CDR3: CASSLNGGGGQETQYF

V: TRBV9
D: NA
J: TRBJ2-3
size: many
DNA: TGTGCCAGCAGCTCCCACAGCGGTCCCACCGTAGATACGCAGTATTTT
CDR3: CASSSHSGPTVDTQYF

V: TRBV7-2
D: NA
J: TRBJ1-4
size: few
DNA: TGTGCCAGTCGCCCCACAGGTTCTGGTGAAAAACTGTTTTTT
CDR3: CASRPTGSGEKLFF

V: TRBV7-2
D: NA
J: TRBJ1-6
size: NA
DNA: TGTGCCAGCAGCTTAATGACAGGAGGTCCCCTCCACTTT
CDR3: CASSLMTGGPLHF

V: TRBV10-3
D: TRBD2
J: TRBJ2-2
size: NA
DNA: TGTGCCATCAGTGAGTCAAGCGGGGACACCGGGGAGCTGTTTTTT
CDR3: CAISESSGDTGELFF

V: TRBV9
D: TRBD1
J: TRBJ1-6
size: many
DNA: TGTGCCAGCAGCGTGGGGGGGACAGGGGGCCCCTCACCCCTCCACTTT
CDR3: CASSVGGTGGPSPLHF

V: TRBV12-3/TRBV12-4
D: TRBD1
J: TRBJ1-2
size: many
DNA: TGTGCCAGCAGTTTATGGGACAGGGGGATCGACACCTTC
CDR3: CASSLWDRGIDTF

V: TRBV5-1
D: NA
J: TRBJ2-3
size: few
DNA: TGCGCCAGCAGCTGGACGGCCTCTAGCACAGATACGCAGTATTTT
CDR3: CASSWTASSTDTQYF

V: TRBV7-8
D: TRBD1
J: TRBJ1-2
size: NA
DNA: TGTGCCAGCAGCTTAGGGGACAGGGGTATTTGGGGCTACACCTTC
CDR3: CASSLGDRGIWGYTF

V: TRBV25-1
D: NA
J: TRBJ1-2
size: NA
DNA: TGTGCCAGCAGTAATGGTTTGGGCTACAACTTC
CDR3: CASSNGLGYNF

V: TRBV5-1
D: NA
J: TRBJ1-1
size: few
DNA: TGCGCCAGCAGCGCTTGGACAGAGAACACTGAAGCTTTCTTT
CDR3: CASSAWTENTEAFF

V: TRBV4-3
D: NA
J: TRBJ1-2
size: few
DNA: TGCGCCAGCAGCCAAGACGGGGCCCTCCTCTATGGCTACACCTTC
CDR3: CASSQDGALLYGYTF

V: TRBV4-3
D: NA
J: TRBJ1-4
size: NA
DNA: TGCGCCAGCAGCCAAGATATAGGGCGGCGTAATGAAAAACTGTTTTTT
CDR3: CASSQDIGRRNEKLFF

V: TRBV27
D: NA
J: TRBJ2-3
size: many
DNA: TGTGCCAGCAGTTCCCCTGGATCTCCCTCCGCAGATACGCAGTATTTT
CDR3: CASSSPGSPSADTQYF

V: TRBV7-9
D: TRBD1
J: TRBJ1-5
size: many
DNA: TGTGCCAGCAGCGGGACAGGGCTACGTCAGCCCCAGCATTTT
CDR3: CASSGTGLRQPQHF

V: TRBV6-1
D: NA
J: TRBJ1-1
size: few
DNA: TGTGCCAGCAGTGCCCCAAATCGCGGAACTGAAGCTTTCTTT
CDR3: CASSAPNRGTEAFF

V: TRBV12-3/TRBV12-4
D: TRBD2
J: TRBJ2-7
size: NA
DNA: TGTGCCAGCAGTACCGGACTAGCGGGAGGCGAGCAGTACTTC
CDR3: CASSTGLAGGEQYF

V: TRBV7-6
D: TRBD1
J: TRBJ1-5
size: few
DNA: TGTGCCAGCAGCTCAGGGGGGGCCAGGCAGCCCCAGCATTTT
CDR3: CASSSGGARQPQHF

V: TRBV10-3
D: NA
J: TRBJ2-1
size: few
DNA: TGTGCCATCAGTGAGTCGGCGTTGAGCTCCTACAATGAGCAGTTCTTC
CDR3: CAISESALSSYNEQFF

V: TRBV28
D: TRBD1
J: TRBJ2-6
size: once
DNA: TGTGCCAGCACTGGGACAGGGGGCAGAGGCTCTGGGGCCAACGTCCTGACTTTC
CDR3: CASTGTGGRGSGANVLTF

V: TRBV30
D: NA
J: TRBJ1-6
size: NA
DNA: TGTGCCTGGAGTGTAAAGGGGTTTAATTCACCCCTCCACTTT
CDR3: CAWSVKGFNSPLHF

V: TRBV5-1
D: TRBD1
J: TRBJ2-4
size: few
DNA: TGCGCCAGCAGCCCCACAGGGGGCGAGACCACTCAGTACTTC
CDR3: CASSPTGGETTQYF

V: TRBV19
D: TRBD2
J: TRBJ2-1
size: few
DNA: TGTGCCAGTAGTTTGGGCGCTAGCGGGAGCTATGAGCAGTTCTTC
CDR3: CASSLGASGSYEQFF

V: TRBV13
D: TRBD1
J: TRBJ2-1
size: many
DNA: TGTGCCAGCAGCTTGGCCGGGACAGTCTACAATGAGCAGTTCTTC
CDR3: CASSLAGTVYNEQFF

V: TRBV12-3/TRBV12-4
D: TRBD2
J: TRBJ2-7
size: NA
DNA: TGTGCCAGCACCGCGGGGGGCCACTACGAGCAGTACTTC
CDR3: CASTAGGHYEQYF

V: TRBV3-1
D: TRBD1
J: TRBJ2-1
size: few
DNA: TGTGCCAGCACCGACAGACAGGGTCGCAATGAGCAGTTCTTC
CDR3: CASTDRQGRNEQFF

V: TRBV19
D: TRBD2
J: TRBJ2-1
size: NA
DNA: TGTGCCAGTAGACTAGCGGGAGGGCCGTATGAGCAGTTCTTC
CDR3: CASRLAGGPYEQFF

V: TRBV28
D: TRBD1
J: TRBJ2-7
size: few
DNA: TGTGCCAGCAGTTTACCCGGGACAGGGATGTACGAGCAGTACTTC
CDR3: CASSLPGTGMYEQYF

V: TRBV27
D: TRBD1
J: TRBJ1-5
size: few
DNA: TGTGCCAGCACCCCTGGGGGAACAGGGGATCAGCCCCAGCATTTT
CDR3: CASTPGGTGDQPQHF

V: TRBV24-1
D: NA
J: TRBJ2-1
size: NA
DNA: TGTGCCACCAGTACCCGGGGTGAGCAGTTCTTC
CDR3: CATSTRGEQFF

V: TRBV29-1
D: NA
J: TRBJ1-1
size: NA
DNA: TGCAGCGTTGAATGGGGTAGGTGGGACACTGAAGCTTTCTTT
CDR3: CSVEWGRWDTEAFF

V: TRBV20-1
D: NA
J: TRBJ2-7
size: NA
DNA: TGCAGTGCTTACACCGGGACAAGGATAGGCTACGAGCAGTACTTC
CDR3: CSAYTGTRIGYEQYF

V: TRBV4-2
D: TRBD2
J: TRBJ2-2
size: NA
DNA: TGTGCCAGCAGCCCGCGAGGGAGCGGGGGGGGGAACACCGGGGAGCTGTTTTTT
CDR3: CASSPRGSGGGNTGELFF

V: TRBV11-2
D: NA
J: TRBJ1-6
size: many
DNA: TGTGCCAGCAGCTTAGGGCAGGGCTCTAATTCACCCCTCCACTTT
CDR3: CASSLGQGSNSPLHF

V: TRBV6-2/TRBV6-3
D: TRBD1
J: TRBJ2-2
size: NA
DNA: TGTGCCAGCAGCCGGGACAGCAACACCGGGGAGCTGTTTTTT
CDR3: CASSRDSNTGELFF

V: TRBV6-5
D: NA
J: TRBJ1-6
size: few
DNA: TGTGCCAGCAGTTACTCTTCGGCTCTCGAAGCGGCACCCCTCCACTTT
CDR3: CASSYSSALEAAPLHF

V: TRBV7-2
D: TRBD2
J: TRBJ2-7
size: NA
DNA: TGTGCCAGCAGCCTCCGGAGGGGAGGGGTCGAGCAGTACTTC
CDR3: CASSLRRGGVEQYF

V: TRBV12-3/TRBV12-4
D: NA
J: TRBJ2-1
size: many
DNA: TGTGCCAGCAGTTCTTTTCAGGGAGGCAATGAGCAGTTCTTC
CDR3: CASSSFQGGNEQFF